A selection of T cell receptor beta chains follows, all from one sample in a study of neoadjuvant anti-PD-1 for oral cavity cancer. The repertoire was sequenced with immunoSEQ multiplex PCR; TCRdb's copy has only in-frame clones and lacks some. The repertoire holds 60,000 to 75,000 clones, with more than 70% as singletons. Sequenced here: PBMCs, sampled before nivolumab (anti-PD-1) treatment. The receptors were gathered from a person aged 35-80 years with oral cavity squamous cell carcinoma. Each CDR3 is given with its conserved first and last residue. A D gene is named only where the DNA matches it firmly. Where a row states a size, it is once, few, many or the class of an expanded clone; other rows omit it.

d_call: -; cdr3_length: 12; clone_size: -; v_call: TRBV10-3; j_call: TRBJ2-1; cdr3_nt: TGTGCCATCAGTGGGAATTACAATGAGCAGTTCTTC; cdr3_aa: CAISGNYNEQFF
d_call: TRBD2; cdr3_length: 13; clone_size: -; v_call: TRBV7-9; j_call: TRBJ2-1; cdr3_nt: TGTGCCAGCAGCTTCAGCGGGGGGTCTGAGCAGTTCTTC; cdr3_aa: CASSFSGGSEQFF
d_call: -; cdr3_length: 17; clone_size: -; v_call: TRBV5-1; j_call: TRBJ2-3; cdr3_nt: TGCGCCAGCAATCGGGATAGCGGTCGATACCGCACAGATACGCAGTATTTT; cdr3_aa: CASNRDSGRYRTDTQYF
d_call: TRBD1; cdr3_length: 15; clone_size: -; v_call: TRBV7-2; j_call: TRBJ2-3; cdr3_nt: TGTGCCAGCAGCTTAACAGGGGTGGCCCCAGATACGCAGTATTTT; cdr3_aa: CASSLTGVAPDTQYF
d_call: -; cdr3_length: 16; clone_size: -; v_call: TRBV5-8; j_call: TRBJ1-1; cdr3_nt: TGTGCCAGCAGCTTGTTTCTGTGGACAGAGAACACTGAAGCTTTCTTT; cdr3_aa: CASSLFLWTENTEAFF
d_call: TRBD1; cdr3_length: 14; clone_size: -; v_call: TRBV14; j_call: TRBJ1-2; cdr3_nt: TGTGCCAGCAGCACAGGGGGCGCGGGCTATGGCTACACCTTC; cdr3_aa: CASSTGGAGYGYTF
d_call: -; cdr3_length: 15; clone_size: -; v_call: TRBV7-9; j_call: TRBJ1-4; cdr3_nt: TGTGCCAGCAGCGAGGTTAATCAGGGAGGTGAAAAACTGTTTTTT; cdr3_aa: CASSEVNQGGEKLFF
d_call: -; cdr3_length: 20; clone_size: -; v_call: TRBV29-1; j_call: TRBJ1-1; cdr3_nt: TGCAGCGTTGAAGGAGTCAGGAGCCGTTTCACTAGGTCGATGAACACTGAAGCTTTCTTT; cdr3_aa: CSVEGVRSRFTRSMNTEAFF
d_call: TRBD1; cdr3_length: 15; clone_size: -; v_call: TRBV27; j_call: TRBJ2-2; cdr3_nt: TGTGCCAGCAGTTTCTCCAGGGGGACCACCGGGGAGCTGTTTTTT; cdr3_aa: CASSFSRGTTGELFF
d_call: -; cdr3_length: 14; clone_size: once; v_call: TRBV2; j_call: TRBJ2-7; cdr3_nt: TGTGCCAGCAGATTCCGGGGTACGGCTGTCGAGCAGTACTTC; cdr3_aa: CASRFRGTAVEQYF
d_call: TRBD1; cdr3_length: 15; clone_size: -; v_call: TRBV6-5; j_call: TRBJ1-4; cdr3_nt: TGTGCCAGCAGTCCCGGGGACAGGGATTTTGCAAAACTGTTTTTT; cdr3_aa: CASSPGDRDFAKLFF
d_call: -; cdr3_length: 12; clone_size: -; v_call: TRBV5-1; j_call: TRBJ2-5; cdr3_nt: TGCGCCAGCAGGGTCGGAGAGCAGACCCAGTACTTC; cdr3_aa: CASRVGEQTQYF
d_call: TRBD2; cdr3_length: 16; clone_size: -; v_call: TRBV6-7; j_call: TRBJ2-7; cdr3_nt: TGTGCCAGCAGGGATCGACCGGGACTAGCGGGAGTCGAGCAGTACTTC; cdr3_aa: CASRDRPGLAGVEQYF
d_call: TRBD1; cdr3_length: 15; clone_size: -; v_call: TRBV7-3; j_call: TRBJ2-7; cdr3_nt: TGTGCCAGCAGCCCGACAGGGGTGCCTTCCTACGAGCAGTACTTC; cdr3_aa: CASSPTGVPSYEQYF
d_call: -; cdr3_length: 16; clone_size: -; v_call: TRBV5-1; j_call: TRBJ1-6; cdr3_nt: TGCGCCAGCAGCTCCCTGGGGGGCGCGGTAGGATCACCCCTCCACTTT; cdr3_aa: CASSSLGGAVGSPLHF
d_call: TRBD1; cdr3_length: 15; clone_size: -; v_call: TRBV27; j_call: TRBJ1-2; cdr3_nt: TGTGCCAGCAGTGTACCGGGACAGGGTTTCTATGGCTACACCTTC; cdr3_aa: CASSVPGQGFYGYTF
d_call: -; cdr3_length: 14; clone_size: -; v_call: TRBV6-1; j_call: TRBJ2-1; cdr3_nt: TGTGCCAGCAGTGAAGGGCAGGTATGGAATGAGCAGTTCTTC; cdr3_aa: CASSEGQVWNEQFF
d_call: -; cdr3_length: 12; clone_size: -; v_call: TRBV10-3; j_call: TRBJ2-5; cdr3_nt: TGTGCCATCAGTGAGAAGTGGGAGACCCAGTACTTC; cdr3_aa: CAISEKWETQYF
d_call: -; cdr3_length: 15; clone_size: -; v_call: TRBV5-1; j_call: TRBJ2-7; cdr3_nt: TGCGCCAGCAGCTTGGATAGCCGGCCTTTCTACGAGCAGTACTTC; cdr3_aa: CASSLDSRPFYEQYF
d_call: -; cdr3_length: 14; clone_size: -; v_call: TRBV5-6; j_call: TRBJ2-2; cdr3_nt: TGTGCCAGCAGCTTGGGCGGGAACACCGGGGAGCTGTTTTTT; cdr3_aa: CASSLGGNTGELFF
d_call: TRBD2; cdr3_length: 15; clone_size: -; v_call: TRBV6-5; j_call: TRBJ2-7; cdr3_nt: TGTGCCAGCAGTTACTACGGGACTAGTAGGTACGAGCAGTACTTC; cdr3_aa: CASSYYGTSRYEQYF
d_call: -; cdr3_length: 14; clone_size: -; v_call: TRBV5-1; j_call: TRBJ1-2; cdr3_nt: TGCGCCAGCAGCTTGTTCGTAGGGGACGTAGGCTACACCTTC; cdr3_aa: CASSLFVGDVGYTF